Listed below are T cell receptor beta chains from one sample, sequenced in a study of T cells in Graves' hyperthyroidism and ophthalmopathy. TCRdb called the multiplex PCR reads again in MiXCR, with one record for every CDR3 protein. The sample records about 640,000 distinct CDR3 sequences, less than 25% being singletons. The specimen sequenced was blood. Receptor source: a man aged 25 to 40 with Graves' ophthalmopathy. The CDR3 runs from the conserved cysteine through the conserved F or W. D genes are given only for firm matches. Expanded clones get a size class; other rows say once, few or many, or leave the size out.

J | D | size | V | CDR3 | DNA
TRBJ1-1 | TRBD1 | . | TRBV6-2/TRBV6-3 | CASRKGLVGQDRAGTEAFF | TGTGCCAGCAGGAAAGGGTTAGTGGGGCAGGACAGGGCGGGCACTGAAGCTTTCTTT
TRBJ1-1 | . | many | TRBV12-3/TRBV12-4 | CASSLTGGVTEAFF | TGTGCCAGCAGTTTGACAGGTGGGGTCACTGAAGCTTTCTTT
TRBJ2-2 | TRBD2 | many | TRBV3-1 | CASSQVRLAERATGELFF | TGTGCCAGCAGCCAAGTCCGGCTAGCGGAGCGGGCCACCGGGGAGCTGTTTTTT
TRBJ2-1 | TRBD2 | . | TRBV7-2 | CASSQPGLAGGDNEQFF | TGTGCCAGCAGCCAACCGGGACTAGCGGGAGGTGACAATGAGCAGTTCTTC
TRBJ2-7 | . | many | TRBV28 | CASSKDLTDEQYF | TGTGCCAGCAGCAAGGACTTAACCGACGAGCAGTACTTC
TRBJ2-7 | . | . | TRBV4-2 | CASSQEWRQGLYEQYF | TGTGCCAGCAGCCAAGAGTGGCGACAGGGACTCTACGAGCAGTACTTC
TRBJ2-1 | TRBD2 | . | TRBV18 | CASSGTSGRYPSYNEQFF | TGTGCCAGCTCTGGGACTAGCGGGAGATACCCCTCCTACAATGAGCAGTTCTTC
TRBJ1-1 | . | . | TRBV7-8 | CASSLAPLRAEAFF | TGTGCCAGCAGCTTAGCGCCCTTGCGGGCTGAAGCTTTCTTT
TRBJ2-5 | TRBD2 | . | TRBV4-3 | CASSQETGLAGVETQYF | TGCGCCAGCAGCCAAGAAACGGGACTAGCGGGAGTAGAGACCCAGTACTTC
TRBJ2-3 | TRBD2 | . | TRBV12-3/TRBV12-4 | CASRFGTSGRQDTQYF | TGTGCCAGCAGATTTGGGACTAGCGGGAGGCAGGATACGCAGTATTTT
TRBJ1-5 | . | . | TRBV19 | CASTSGDKGISTQHF | TGTGCCAGTACCTCCGGGGATAAAGGGATCAGCACCCAGCATTTT
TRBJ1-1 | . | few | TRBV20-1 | CSARDRRGWSTEAFF | TGCAGTGCTAGAGATCGGAGGGGTTGGAGCACTGAAGCTTTCTTT
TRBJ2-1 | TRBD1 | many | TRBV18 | CASSSGTGYGNEQFF | TGTGCCAGCTCATCAGGGACAGGGTACGGCAATGAGCAGTTCTTC
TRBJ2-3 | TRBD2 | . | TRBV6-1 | CASTGAGVADTQYF | TGTGCCAGCACCGGAGCGGGAGTCGCAGATACGCAGTATTTT
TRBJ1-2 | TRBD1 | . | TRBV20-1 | CSARDFRQGIGYGYTF | TGCAGTGCTAGAGATTTTCGACAGGGGATCGGGTATGGCTACACCTTC
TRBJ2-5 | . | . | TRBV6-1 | CASQGQGEETQYF | TGTGCCTCTCAGGGGCAAGGAGAAGAGACCCAGTACTTC
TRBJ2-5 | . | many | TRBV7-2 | CASSLGGVASPRETQYF | TGTGCCAGCAGCTTAGGAGGGGTGGCCTCCCCCAGGGAGACCCAGTACTTC
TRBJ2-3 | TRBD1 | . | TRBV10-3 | CAISESPQGARADTQYF | TGTGCCATCAGTGAGTCACCTCAGGGGGCGAGGGCAGATACGCAGTATTTT
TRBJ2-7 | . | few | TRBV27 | CASSLTATTEYEQYF | TGTGCCAGCAGTTTAACAGCCACCACAGAATACGAGCAGTACTTC
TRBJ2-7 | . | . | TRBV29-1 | CSVDMGYEQYF | TGCAGCGTTGATATGGGCTACGAGCAGTACTTC
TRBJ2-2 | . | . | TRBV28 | CASSFGVESDLPNTGELFF | TGTGCCAGCAGTTTTGGGGTCGAGTCGGATTTGCCTAACACCGGGGAGCTGTTTTTT
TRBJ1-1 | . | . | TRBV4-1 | CASSQLGTPNTEAFF | TGCGCCAGCAGCCAGCTCGGGACACCGAACACTGAAGCTTTCTTT
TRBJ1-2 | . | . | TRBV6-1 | CASSSSLQALYGYTF | TGTGCCAGCAGTTCCTCTTTACAGGCCCTCTATGGCTACACCTTC
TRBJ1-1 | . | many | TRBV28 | CASSSEGNTEAFF | TGTGCCAGCAGTTCCGAGGGGAACACTGAAGCTTTCTTT
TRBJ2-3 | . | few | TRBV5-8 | CASRSFNADTQYF | TGTGCCAGCAGGAGCTTTAACGCAGATACGCAGTATTTT
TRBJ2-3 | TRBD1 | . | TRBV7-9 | CASSLGLDRGADTQYF | TGTGCCAGCAGCTTAGGACTTGACAGGGGCGCAGATACGCAGTATTTT
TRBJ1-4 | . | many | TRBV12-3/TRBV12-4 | CASRPKDSPGKLFF | TGTGCCAGCAGACCTAAGGACAGTCCGGGGAAACTGTTTTTT
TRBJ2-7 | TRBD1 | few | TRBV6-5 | CASSGTGSEQYF | TGTGCCAGCAGCGGGACAGGGTCTGAGCAGTACTTC
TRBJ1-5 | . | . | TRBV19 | CASSMVGRNNQPQHF | TGTGCCAGTAGTATGGTAGGGCGAAACAATCAGCCCCAGCATTTT
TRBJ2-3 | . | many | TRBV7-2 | CASSLALPDTQYF | TGTGCCAGCAGCTTAGCTCTGCCCGATACGCAGTATTTT
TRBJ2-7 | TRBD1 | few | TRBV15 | CATSRDRDSYEQYF | TGTGCCACCAGCAGGGACAGGGACTCCTACGAGCAGTACTTC
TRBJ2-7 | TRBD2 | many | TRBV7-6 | CASRAGGTYEQYF | TGTGCCAGCAGAGCGGGAGGGACCTACGAGCAGTACTTC
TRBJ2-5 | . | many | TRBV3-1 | CASSQGPETQYF | TGTGCCAGCAGCCAGGGACCCGAGACCCAGTACTTC
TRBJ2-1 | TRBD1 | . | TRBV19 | CASSIPGTGGLSAEQFF | TGTGCCAGTAGTATCCCCGGGACAGGGGGCCTTAGCGCTGAGCAGTTCTTC
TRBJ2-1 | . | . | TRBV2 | CASSELGSSYNEQFF | TGTGCCAGCAGTGAACTCGGGAGCTCCTACAATGAGCAGTTCTTC
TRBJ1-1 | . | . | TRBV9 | CASSPQPGGTEAFF | TGTGCCAGCAGCCCACAGCCGGGGGGCACTGAAGCTTTCTTT
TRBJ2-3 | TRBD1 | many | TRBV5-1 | CASSLNTGTVSTDTQYF | TGCGCCAGCAGCTTAAACACCGGGACAGTGTCCACAGATACGCAGTATTTT
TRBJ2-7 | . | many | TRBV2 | CASSGFRHYEQYF | TGTGCCAGCAGTGGTTTTAGGCATTACGAGCAGTACTTC
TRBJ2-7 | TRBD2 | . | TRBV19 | CASSMGLAGPYEQYF | TGTGCCAGTAGTATGGGACTAGCGGGGCCCTACGAGCAGTACTTC
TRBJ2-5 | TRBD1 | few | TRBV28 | CASTTTGTGVQETQYF | TGTGCCAGTACAACCACCGGGACAGGGGTCCAAGAGACCCAGTACTTC
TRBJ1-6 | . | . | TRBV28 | CASSSNSPLHF | TGTGCCAGCAGTTCAAATTCACCCCTCCACTTT